The 13 T cell receptor beta chains below were found in one sample sequenced in a study of blood T cell repertoires in COVID-19. Repertoires were generated with immunoSEQ multiplex PCR, while TCRdb's copy carries only in-frame clones and drops some. The profile shows about 170,000 clones, around 80% of them singletons. Specimen: peripheral blood. The receptors stem from a woman aged 70-85 years with acute or convalescent COVID-19.

This sequence joins TRBV4-1 and TRBJ2-5; TRBD2 is a possible D gene (5 bases). The V gene's germline CDR1 is MGHRA and CDR2 YSYEKL. The length of the CDR3 is 16 residues. V lost 0 bases and J 0 bases, leaving 11 bases between the germline ends. The CDR3 region has the DNA TGCGCCAGCAGCCAAGATAGGAGCGGCTACCAAGAGACCCAGTACTTC. It specifies CASSQDRSGYQETQYF.

The chain employs TRBV7-2 and TRBJ2-1; D call uncertain. This CDR3 contains 14 residues. V was clipped by 1 base and J by 3 bases, with 7 bases between them. Germline V gene lookup returns CDR1 SGHTA and CDR2 FQGNSA. The CDR3 DNA sequence: TGTGCCAGCAGCTTAGACGCCAGCTACAATGAGCAGTTCTTC. This codes for CASSLDASYNEQFF.

There are a few counts of this clone. The chain combines TRBV6-5 with TRBJ1-2; perhaps TRBD1 as D (6 bases). This CDR3 is built from 12 residues. Trimming left V 4 bases short and J 7 bases short, with 10 bases between. Germline V gives CDR1 MNHEY, CDR2 SVGAGI. CDR3 protein: CASSSLGGGYTF. The CDR3 DNA sequence: TGTGCCAGCAGTTCCCTAGGGGGTGGCTACACCTTC.

The chain recombines TRBV27 with TRBJ1-1; 7 nucleotides agree with TRBD1. Per the germline V gene, CDR1 is MNHEY and CDR2 is SMNVEV (reference sequence). The CDR3 runs 13 residues. J was trimmed by 13 bases and V by 5 bases; bases with no gene match: 13. This chain's CDR3 is CASSHRDRSTVFF. The CDR3 DNA sequence: TGTGCCAGCAGTCACCGGGACAGATCAACAGTTTTCTTT.

The chain carries TRBV28 and TRBJ2-7; TRBD2 agrees at 8 bases. After removal of 3 bases from V and 5 bases from J, the junction contained 15 bases not matched to a gene. The CDR3 has 17 residues. The germline gives CDR1 MDHEN, CDR2 SYDVKM. This CDR3 is CASSFPTSPGLVHEQYF. The CDR3 DNA follows: TGTGCCAGCAGTTTCCCCACCTCACCGGGACTAGTCCACGAGCAGTACTTC.

The V gene is TRBV6-5, the J gene TRBJ1-5; D is undetermined. V was shortened by 6 bases and J by 2 bases, with 14 bases between the two germline ends. Per the germline V gene, CDR1 is MNHEY and CDR2 is SVGAGI. The CDR3 sequence is 15 residues long. Here the CDR3 reads CASSRNWGGNQPQHF. In DNA form, the CDR3 reads TGTGCCAGCAGCCGAAATTGGGGAGGCAATCAGCCCCAGCATTTT.

This clone came up once. V gene TRBV14 combines with J gene TRBJ2-1; 8 bases are shared with TRBD2. Trimming took 4 bases from V and 3 from J; bases not matched to a gene: 2. In germline, CDR1 is SGHDN, CDR2 FVKESK. The CDR3 is 14 amino acids. The CDR3 loop reads CASSLAGIYNEQFF. As DNA, the CDR3 is TGTGCCAGCAGCCTAGCGGGAATCTACAATGAGCAGTTCTTC. The full variable domain, its missing parts supplied by reference TRBV14 and TRBJ2-1, is EAGVTQFPSHSVIEKGQTVTLRCDPISGHDNLYWYRRVMGKEIKFLLHFVKESKQDESGMPNNRFLAERTGGTYSTLKVQPAELEDSGVYFCASSLAGIYNEQFFGPGTRLTVL.

V usage is TRBV18 and J usage is TRBJ2-5; 7 bases agree with TRBD1. V shed 3 bases and J 2 bases; nucleotides not matched to a gene: 6. Germline V gene sequence: CDR1 KGHSH, CDR2 LQKENI. This CDR3 has 15 amino acids. CDR3 coding DNA: TGTGCCAGCTCACCTTCGACAGGGCTGCAAGAGACCCAGTACTTC. Translating gives CASSPSTGLQETQYF.

This clone has just a few counts. This rearrangement joins TRBV7-2 to TRBJ2-7; tentatively, D is TRBD2 (6 bases). From germline, CDR1 is SGHTA and CDR2 FQGNSA. Trimming took off 6 bases at V and 3 bases at J, with 15 bases between the two ends. This CDR3 has 14 residues. CDR3 sequence: CASSLIGGNYEQYF. CDR3 bases: TGTGCCAGCAGTCTAATTGGGGGGAACTACGAGCAGTACTTC.

The chain combines TRBV5-1 with TRBJ2-5; 9 nucleotides line up with TRBD1. The CDR3 extends over 15 amino acids. The trim removed 4 bases at V and 5 bases at J, leaving 9 bases unmatched. Germline CDR1 and CDR2: SGHRS and YFSETQ. This chain's CDR3 is CASSPPRQGDETQYF. The CDR3 DNA sequence: TGCGCCAGCAGCCCCCCTCGACAGGGGGACGAGACCCAGTACTTC.

This chain uses TRBV28 with TRBJ2-3; 9 nucleotides agree with TRBD1. The CDR3 consists of 15 residues. Looked up from germline, CDR1 is MDHEN and CDR2 is SYDVKM. Trimming at V came to 2 bases and at J to 3 bases, leaving 3 bases not matched to a gene. CDR3 DNA: TGTGCCAGCAGTTTAGAAGGGACAGGGACAGATACGCAGTATTTT. Translation: CASSLEGTGTDTQYF.

The chain recombines TRBV2 with TRBJ1-1; 8 bases map to TRBD1. CDR3 length: 11 amino acids. Looked up from germline, CDR1 is SNHLY and CDR2 is FYNNEI. With 8 bases clipped from V and 5 bases from J, the junction kept 1 base outside the gene matches. The CDR3 reads CASDRGTEAFF. The DNA of the CDR3 is TGTGCCAGCGACAGGGGTACTGAAGCTTTCTTT. Complete variable domain (other parts from reference TRBV2 and TRBJ1-1): EPEVTQTPSHQVTQMGQEVILRCVPISNHLYFYWYRQILGQKVEFLVSFYNNEISEKSEIFDDQFSVERPDGSNFTLKIRSTKLEDSAMYFCASDRGTEAFFGQGTRLTVV.

The rearrangement joins TRBV7-3 to TRBJ2-1, with D perhaps matching TRBD1 (6 bases). Per the germline V gene, CDR1 is SGHTA and CDR2 is FQGTGA. The CDR3 contains 14 residues. V was pared by 4 bases and J by 1 base, with 8 bases between. The CDR3 DNA is TGTGCCAGCAGCTCCGGGACATCCTACAATGAGCAGTTCTTC. Translation: CASSSGTSYNEQFF. The full variable domain, rest sourced from reference TRBV7-3 and TRBJ2-1, is GAGVSQTPSNKVTEKGKYVELRCDPISGHTALYWYRQSLGQGPEFLIYFQGTGAADDSGLPNDRFFAVRPEGSVSTLKIQRTERGDSAVYLCASSSGTSYNEQFFGPGTRLTVL.